Listed below are T cell receptor beta chains from one sample, sequenced in a study of OX40 agonist ivuxolimab in advanced cancers. Assay: immunoSEQ multiplex PCR; the TCRdb copy retains only in-frame clones and omits some. The sample lists 71,000 or so clones; 85% to 95% were seen once. Sequencing used CD4+ or CD8+ T cells sorted from blood, obtained in a trial of the OX40 agonist ivuxolimab. Receptor source: an adult with an advanced solid tumor such as melanoma, head and neck, liver or kidney cancer. Each CDR3 is given with its conserved first and last residue. Each record gives: D gene, clone size, J gene, V gene, CDR3 DNA, CDR3 protein. D genes are given only for firm matches. A row's size may be missing; if present it is once, few, many or a size class.

TRBD1	-	TRBJ2-7	TRBV28	TGTGCCAGCAGTTTATTACAGGGGTCCGCCTACGAGCAGTACTTC	CASSLLQGSAYEQYF
-	once	TRBJ2-7	TRBV5-4	TGTGCCAGCAGCTTGGGGTACGAGCAGTACTTC	CASSLGYEQYF
-	-	TRBJ2-1	TRBV7-9	TGTGCCAGCATCGTGTCGGGGGATGAGCAGTTCTTC	CASIVSGDEQFF
TRBD1	-	TRBJ1-5	TRBV19	TGTGCCAGTAGTGTCCCGAAGACAGGGCCGTTAGGTCAGCCCCAGCATTTT	CASSVPKTGPLGQPQHF
-	-	TRBJ2-2	TRBV28	TGTGCCAGCAGAAACACGGCAGGGACCGGGGAGCTGTTTTTT	CASRNTAGTGELFF
-	-	TRBJ2-1	TRBV15	TGTGCCACCCAGATGGCTACTAGTTTTTACAATGAGCAGTTCTTC	CATQMATSFYNEQFF
-	-	TRBJ2-7	TRBV19	TGTGCCAGTAGTATAACAGGGTCCTACGAGCAGTACTTC	CASSITGSYEQYF
TRBD2	once	TRBJ2-3	TRBV29-1	TGCAGCGCCCCCGGCGGGAGGGACACAGATACGCAGTATTTT	CSAPGGRDTDTQYF
-	-	TRBJ1-2	TRBV28	TGTGCCAGCAGTCAGGGGTACTATGGCTACACCTTC	CASSQGYYGYTF
-	once	TRBJ2-7	TRBV7-2	TGTGCCAGCAGCCTTGGTTGGGACCCGGGGTACGAGCAGTACTTC	CASSLGWDPGYEQYF
-	-	TRBJ2-7	TRBV5-1	TGCGCCAGCAGCTTGCACCCGGGGGCATCCTACGAGCAGTACTTC	CASSLHPGASYEQYF
TRBD1	-	TRBJ1-5	TRBV2	TGTGCCAGCAGTGAGGACAGGGGAAGCAATCAGCCCCAGCATTTT	CASSEDRGSNQPQHF
-	once	TRBJ2-3	TRBV10-1	TGCGCCAGCAGTGAGACAACGGGGGGCAGCACAGATACGCAGTATTTT	CASSETTGGSTDTQYF
TRBD2	once	TRBJ2-1	TRBV14	TGTGCCAGCAGCCAATCGGGGGGGGATGAGCAGTTCTTC	CASSQSGGDEQFF
-	-	TRBJ2-2	TRBV7-9	TGTGCCAGCAGCTTCGGGGGTTCCGGGGAGCTGTTTTTT	CASSFGGSGELFF
-	-	TRBJ2-1	TRBV7-8	TGTGCCAGCAGCCCCCCCACTACCTACAATGAGCAGTTCTTC	CASSPPTTYNEQFF
-	-	TRBJ2-5	TRBV28	TGTGCCAGCAGTTTGAGGGCGAGAGAGACCCAGTACTTC	CASSLRARETQYF
TRBD1	-	TRBJ2-7	TRBV28	TGTGCCAGCAGGGGGACAGGGGCCAAGCATTTTTCCTACGAGCAGTACTTC	CASRGTGAKHFSYEQYF
TRBD1	-	TRBJ1-4	TRBV27	TGTGCCAGCAGTTTAGGGGGACAGTACAGAGAAAAACTGTTTTTT	CASSLGGQYREKLFF
-	-	TRBJ1-2	TRBV4-3	TGCGCCAGCAGCCAAGACTTTACGGGGCCTTGGGCCCATAACTATGGCTACACCTTC	CASSQDFTGPWAHNYGYTF
-	-	TRBJ2-7	TRBV4-1	TGCGCCAGCAGCCAAGATCTAGGCTCCTCCTACGAGCAGTACTTC	CASSQDLGSSYEQYF
TRBD2	-	TRBJ2-1	TRBV4-1	TGCGCCAGCAGTCCCCTGGCGGGAGAGGGTAATGAGCAGTTCTTC	CASSPLAGEGNEQFF
-	-	TRBJ1-1	TRBV4-3	TGCGCCAGCAGCCAAGATCCGCCGGGACACGAAGCTTTCTTT	CASSQDPPGHEAFF